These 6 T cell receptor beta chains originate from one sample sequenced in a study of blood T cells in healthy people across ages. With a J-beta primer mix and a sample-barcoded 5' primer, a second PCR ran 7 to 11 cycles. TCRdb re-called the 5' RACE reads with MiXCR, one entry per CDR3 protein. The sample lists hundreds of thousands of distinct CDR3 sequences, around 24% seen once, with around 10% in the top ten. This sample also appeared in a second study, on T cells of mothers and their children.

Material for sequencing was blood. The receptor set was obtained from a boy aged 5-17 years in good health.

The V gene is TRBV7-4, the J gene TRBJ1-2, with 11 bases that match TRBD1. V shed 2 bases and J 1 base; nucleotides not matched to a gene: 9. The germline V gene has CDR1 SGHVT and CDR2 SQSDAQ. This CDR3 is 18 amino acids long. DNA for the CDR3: TGTGCCAGCAGCTTATCTTGGACAGGGGGCATTTTTAACTATGGCTACACCTTC. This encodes CASSLSWTGGIFNYGYTF.

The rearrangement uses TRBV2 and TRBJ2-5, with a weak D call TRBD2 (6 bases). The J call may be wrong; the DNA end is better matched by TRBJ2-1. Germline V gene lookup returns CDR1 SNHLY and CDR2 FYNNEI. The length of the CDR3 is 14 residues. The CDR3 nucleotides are TGTGCCAGCTACGGGGGTGTCGCCTACAATGAGCAGTTCTTC. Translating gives CASYGGVAYNEQFF.

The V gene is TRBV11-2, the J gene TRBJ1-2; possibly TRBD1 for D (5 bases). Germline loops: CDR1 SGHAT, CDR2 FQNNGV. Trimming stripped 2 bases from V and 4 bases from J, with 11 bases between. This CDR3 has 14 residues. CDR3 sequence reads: CASSLTGRSYGYTF. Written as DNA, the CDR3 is TGTGCCAGCAGCTTAACGGGACGGTCCTATGGCTACACCTTC.

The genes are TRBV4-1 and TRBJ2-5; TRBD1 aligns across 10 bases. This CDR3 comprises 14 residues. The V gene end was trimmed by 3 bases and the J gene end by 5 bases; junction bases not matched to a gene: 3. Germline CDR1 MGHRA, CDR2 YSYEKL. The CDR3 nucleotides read TGCGCCAGCAGCCACGGACAGGGGGGTGAGACCCAGTACTTC. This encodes CASSHGQGGETQYF.

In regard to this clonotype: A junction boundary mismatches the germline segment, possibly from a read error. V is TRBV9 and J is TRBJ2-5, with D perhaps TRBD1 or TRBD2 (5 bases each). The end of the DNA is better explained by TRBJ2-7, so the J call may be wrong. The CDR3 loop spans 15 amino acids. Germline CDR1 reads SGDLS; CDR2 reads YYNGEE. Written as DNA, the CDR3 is TGTGCCAGCAGAGTAGGGCAGGGAGACTCCTACGAGCAGTACTTC. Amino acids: CASRVGQGDSYEQYF.

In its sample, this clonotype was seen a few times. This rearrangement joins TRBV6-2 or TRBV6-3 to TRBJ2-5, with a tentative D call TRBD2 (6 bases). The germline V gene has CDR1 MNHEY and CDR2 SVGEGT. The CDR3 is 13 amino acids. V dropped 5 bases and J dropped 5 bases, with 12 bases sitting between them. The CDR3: CASSRGGSETQYF. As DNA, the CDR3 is TGTGCCAGCAGTCGTGGGGGGTCGGAGACCCAGTACTTC.